This T cell receptor beta chain was sequenced in a study of blood T cell repertoires in COVID-19 (dated by TCRdb to about 2020). Regarding the study in general: The collaborator samples originated in the United States, Italy and Spain and spanned the acute and convalescent phases of COVID-19. The material from the prospective study consisted of cDNA or gDNA derived from T cells, B-cell-depleted T cells, or PBMCs. The dataset comprised deeply sampled blood TCRbeta repertoires from subjects exposed to, actively infected with, or recovered from COVID-19. A freely available public database, intended as a resource for researchers studying the immune response to SARS-CoV-2, is where the repertoires were released. The samples were drawn from two sources: the first 160 participants of the ongoing ImmuneRACE study, and 1,000 to 1,500 subjects contributed by 6 global collaborators. Sample metadata almost always included a de-identified subject ID, COVID-19 status, age in years and sex. HLA class I and class II types, where available, came from metadata supplied by the sample provider rather than from assay-based typing. Results and caveats for the whole study, not just this receptor: Clinical and demographic metadata were provided uncurated, with the amount varying by source and participant.

The immunoSEQ Assay, a bias-controlled multiplex PCR, was used to amplify TCRbeta CDR3 regions from genomic DNA. Concerning the study's data processing: The number of nucleated cells in each sample was estimated by amplification of reference gene primers within the assay. To quantify the absolute abundance of each unique TCRbeta CDR3 rearrangement, sequence reads were collapsed and filtered. Productive Simpson clonality was computed per sample as the square root of Simpson's diversity index over productive rearrangements. TCRdb took this table from immuneACCESS and kept in-frame rearrangements with V and J called. Such tables lack part of the clones; where checked against another copy, unresolved V genes explain under half of the gap, and the rest is unexplained. V, J and clone size are those of that table, while D and trimming were read from the DNA. Within this sample are about 200,000 clones, with about 78% of them counted one time only. 5.5% of the sample is in the top ten clones.

Including cysteine and phenylalanine, the CDR3 has 17 amino acids. Only the CDR3 portion is preserved as DNA: 51 bases, with reading frame beginning at the first base. The germline V gene (reference sequence) specifies SEHNR as CDR1 and FQNEAQ as CDR2. Trimming accounts for 5 bases at V and 7 bases at J, while the number of junction bases matched to no gene is 11. Each collaborating institution followed its own protocols to collect whole blood in K2EDTA tubes. For TCRbeta analysis, collaborators shipped samples as frozen whole blood, isolated PBMCs, or DNA extracted from either of those sample types. Of note for this clone: Its antigen is not yet known. There are no base qualities to consult, and no much larger clone falls within one base.

The TCR comes from a woman in her 70s with acute or convalescent COVID-19. Source material: peripheral blood. The sequence is built from TRBV7-9 and TRBJ2-1, and 13 bases in between align with TRBD2. The CDR3 protein: CASSTRTSGRLRNEQFF. The DNA sequence is as follows: TGTGCCAGCAGCACCAGGACTAGCGGGAGATTGAGGAATGAGCAGTTCTTC.